This T cell receptor beta chain was recorded in a study of blood T cell repertoires in COVID-19. Across the study: Sites in the United States, Italy and Spain provided acute and convalescent COVID-19 samples. Sample material is recorded as cDNA or gDNA derived from T cells, B-cell-depleted T cells, or PBMCs.

Germline V gene data show CDR1 as LNHDA and CDR2 as SQIVND (reference sequence). Trimming removed 3 bases from V and 6 bases from J; junction bases left unmatched: 6. The CDR3 totals 15 residues. Authors' processing steps: Amplification with reference gene primers provided the estimates of nucleated cell counts. Here immunoSEQ multiplex PCR was the method, and the copy in TCRdb shows in-frame clones only, minus some. V, J and clone size are those of that table, while D and trimming were read from the DNA. Seen here are about 99,000 clones, roughly 90% observed once, and the top ten hold around 6.2%. Sequencing used peripheral blood. This TCR derives from a human donor in a cohort sampled during active COVID-19. This sequence joins TRBV19 and TRBJ2-1, with TRBD2 identical over 9 bases. The chain's CDR3 is CASSILAGFGNEQFF. The CDR3, as DNA: TGTGCCAGTAGTATTCTAGCGGGATTCGGCAATGAGCAGTTCTTC.